One and the same sample provided the 5 T cell receptor beta chains below, sequenced in a study of cytomegalovirus exposure and HLA in healthy donors. This PCR relied on a set of 60 Vbeta primers and 13 Jbeta primers. Method: immunoSEQ multiplex PCR; TCRdb's copy keeps in-frame clones and lacks some. The sample lists about 130,000 clones; approximately 60% were seen once. Sample: PBMCs. Source of these receptors: a human donor in good health.

The chain employs TRBV18 and TRBJ2-3; no reliable D call. Germline V gives CDR1 KGHSH, CDR2 LQKENI. The CDR3 has 16 amino acids. V gave up 2 bases and J gave up 0 bases, with 12 bases separating them. CDR3 bases: TGTGCCAGCTCACCAAGAGCAACTTCTAGCACAGATACGCAGTATTTT. Its translation: CASSPRATSSTDTQYF. Together with reference TRBV18 and TRBJ2-3, the CDR3 gives the full variable domain: NAGVMQNPRHLVRRRGQEARLRCSPMKGHSHVYWYRQLPEEGLKFMVYLQKENIIDESGMPKERFSAEFPKEGPSILRIQQVVRGDSAAYFCASSPRATSSTDTQYFGPGTRLTVL.

This clone was seen only a few times. The chain couples TRBV18 to TRBJ2-7; TRBD1 agrees at 8 bases. V shed 4 bases, J shed 2 bases, and the junction held 16 bases outside the gene matches. Germline V gene sequence: CDR1 KGHSH, CDR2 LQKENI. The CDR3 contains 18 residues. The CDR3 region is CASSRETPEQGVTYEQYF. The CDR3 DNA is TGTGCCAGCTCACGGGAAACGCCCGAACAGGGGGTCACCTACGAGCAGTACTTC. Variable domain in full (rest from reference TRBV18 and TRBJ2-7): NAGVMQNPRHLVRRRGQEARLRCSPMKGHSHVYWYRQLPEEGLKFMVYLQKENIIDESGMPKERFSAEFPKEGPSILRIQQVVRGDSAAYFCASSRETPEQGVTYEQYFGPGTRLTVT.

The rearrangement links TRBV21-1 to TRBJ2-1; the table names TRBD2, a call not compared with the DNA. TRBV21-1 is described as a pseudogene. The CDR3 covers 19 residues. The CDR3 coding sequence is TGTGCCAGCAGCAAAGGAGGCCCGACTAGCGGGAGGCCATACAATGAGCAGTTCTTC. Translation: CASSKGGPTSGRPYNEQFF.

This chain uses TRBV18 with TRBJ1-3; D gene unclear. The germline gives CDR1 KGHSH, CDR2 LQKENI. This CDR3 region has 13 residues. The V end lost 3 bases, the J end lost 8 bases, and 11 bases lay between the germline ends. CDR3 residues: CASSPYEFDTIYF. CDR3 nucleotides: TGTGCCAGCTCACCTTACGAGTTCGACACCATATATTTT.

Concerning this clone itself: Other DNA sequences in this sample translate to the same CDR3. The J gene is TRBJ2-7, the V gene TRBV9; possible D gene TRBD2, 6 bases. V was cut by 0 bases and J by 1 base, with 8 bases left in between. The CDR3 covers 14 residues. Germline V lookup: CDR1 SGDLS, CDR2 YYNGEE. The chain's CDR3 is CASSVGSGSYEQYF. The CDR3 nucleotides are TGTGCCAGCAGCGTAGGGAGCGGGTCCTACGAGCAGTACTTC.